The clone carrying this T cell receptor (beta chain) has a count of ten or more. The target antigen is unknown. V was shortened by 2 bases and J by 9 bases, with 17 bases between the two germline ends. This CDR3 has 14 residues. Germline CDR1 is DFQATT and CDR2 is SNEGSKA (reference sequence). The source of the sample is a study of T-cell memory formation after mild COVID-19. Study-level information: The two donors had largely donor-specific TCR clusters. Overall study findings and caveats: CM and EM subsets held most contracting CD4+ clones; EMRA held CD8+ ones.

It was 5'RACE with constant-segment primers that produced the TCR alpha and TCR beta cDNA libraries, which carried sample barcodes and UMIs. One entry per CDR3 protein, called by TCRdb with MiXCR from the 5' RACE reads. Among under 450,000 distinct CDR3 sequences listed, under 15% were seen once. The rearrangement links TRBV20-1 to TRBJ2-1; tentatively, D is TRBD2 (5 bases). The TCR was taken from a man aged 18 to 29 who had mild COVID-19 (a few samples of this study predate the infection). Cell type and time point are not known. The source material was PBMCs or a T cell subset sorted from them (not recorded which). CDR3 sequence reads: CSARTGISSGEQFF. CDR3 coding DNA: TGCAGTGCTAGAACCGGGATATCCTCGGGTGAGCAGTTCTTC.